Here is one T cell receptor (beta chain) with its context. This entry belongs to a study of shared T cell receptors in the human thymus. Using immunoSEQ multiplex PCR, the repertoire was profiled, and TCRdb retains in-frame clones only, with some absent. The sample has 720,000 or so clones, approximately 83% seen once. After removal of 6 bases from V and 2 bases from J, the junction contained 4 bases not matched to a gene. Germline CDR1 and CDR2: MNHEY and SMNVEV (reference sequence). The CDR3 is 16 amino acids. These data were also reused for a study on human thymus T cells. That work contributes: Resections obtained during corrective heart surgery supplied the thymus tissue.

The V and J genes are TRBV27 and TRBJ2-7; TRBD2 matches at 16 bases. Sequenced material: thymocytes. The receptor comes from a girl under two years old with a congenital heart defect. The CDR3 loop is CASSQGTSGGAYEQYF. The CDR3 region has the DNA TGTGCCAGCAGCCAAGGGACTAGCGGGGGGGCCTACGAGCAGTACTTC.